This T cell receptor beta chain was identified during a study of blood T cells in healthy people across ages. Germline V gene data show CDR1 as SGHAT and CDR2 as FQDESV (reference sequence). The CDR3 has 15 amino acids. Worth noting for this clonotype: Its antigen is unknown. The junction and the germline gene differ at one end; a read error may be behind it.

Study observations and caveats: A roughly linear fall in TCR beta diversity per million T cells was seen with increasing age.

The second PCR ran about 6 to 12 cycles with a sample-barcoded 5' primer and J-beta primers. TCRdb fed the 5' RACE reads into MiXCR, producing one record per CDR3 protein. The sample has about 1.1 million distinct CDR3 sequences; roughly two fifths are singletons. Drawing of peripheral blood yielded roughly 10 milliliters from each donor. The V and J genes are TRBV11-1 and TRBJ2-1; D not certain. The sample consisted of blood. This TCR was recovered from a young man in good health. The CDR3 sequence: CASSLIGPSYNGQFF. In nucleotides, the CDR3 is TGTGCCAGCAGCTTAATAGGACCCTCCTACAATGGGCAGTTCTTC.